A single sample gave rise to the 11 T cell receptor beta chains below, sequenced in a study of blood T cell repertoires in COVID-19. This table comes from immunoSEQ multiplex PCR, and its TCRdb copy is limited to in-frame clones, with some not included. The data hold some 300,000 clones, with roughly 88% observed a single time. The sequenced sample consisted of PBMCs or T cells enriched from blood (not recorded which). All receptors derive from a woman aged 25 to 39 who had recovered from COVID-19.

The gene calls are TRBV28 and TRBJ2-3, with D unclear. V was cut by 3 bases and J by 0 bases, with 16 bases left in between. Germline V gene lookup returns CDR1 MDHEN and CDR2 SYDVKM. The CDR3 runs to 17 residues. Here the CDR3 reads CASSFDPRDTSTDTQYF. Written as DNA, the CDR3 is TGTGCCAGCAGTTTCGATCCACGAGATACTAGCACAGATACGCAGTATTTT.

The genes are TRBV27 and TRBJ1-6; perhaps TRBD1 as D (5 bases). In germline, CDR1 is MNHEY, CDR2 SMNVEV (reference sequence). CDR3 size: 14 residues. V was trimmed by 8 bases and J by 9 bases, leaving 17 bases between them. CDR3 residues: CASSRLGGTSPLHF. DNA for the CDR3: TGTGCCAGCTCTAGACTGGGAGGGACTTCACCCCTCCACTTT.

This chain links TRBV29-1 with TRBJ2-2; 8 bases align to TRBD1. CDR3 size: 16 residues. Losses at the gene ends were 3 bases for V and 0 bases for J; bases not matched to a gene: 6. Germline V CDR1 and CDR2: SQVTM, ANQGSEA. The CDR3 region has the DNA TGCAGCGTTGACGACAGGGGAAACGCGAACACCGGGGAGCTGTTTTTT. Translated, it gives CSVDDRGNANTGELFF.

The rearrangement links TRBV7-9 to TRBJ1-1; D not certain. V lost 5 bases, J lost 1 base, and 8 bases lay in between. The germline V gene has CDR1 SEHNR and CDR2 FQNEAQ (reference sequence). The CDR3 length is 13 residues. The CDR3 sequence: CASSQLRNTEAFF. CDR3 in DNA: TGTGCCAGCAGCCAACTACGGAACACTGAAGCTTTCTTT.

The chain uses TRBV5-1 and TRBJ1-1, with a tentative D call TRBD1 (5 bases). V lost 0 bases, J lost 4 bases, and 16 bases lay in between. The CDR3 is made up of 16 amino acids. The germline CDR1 and CDR2 sequences are SGHRS and YFSETQ. This CDR3 is CASSLEYAGWGTEAFF. CDR3 coding DNA: TGCGCCAGCAGCTTGGAGTACGCAGGGTGGGGCACTGAAGCTTTCTTT.

This chain connects TRBV7-3 to TRBJ2-2; tentative D call: TRBD2 (5 bases). Germline CDR1 is SGHTA and CDR2 is FQGTGA. This CDR3 comprises 16 residues. V dropped 0 bases and J dropped 1 base, with 9 bases sitting between them. The CDR3 nucleotides are TGTGCCAGCAGCTTAACCATCCGGGGGAACACCGGGGAGCTGTTTTTT. As protein: CASSLTIRGNTGELFF.

The V gene is TRBV7-2, the J gene TRBJ2-7; 9 nucleotides align to TRBD2. Looked up from germline, CDR1 is SGHTA and CDR2 is FQGNSA. The CDR3 totals 16 residues. Trimming cost V 1 base and J 2 bases; bases outside gene matches: 6. DNA of the CDR3: TGTGCCAGCAGCTTAGGTGCGGGGGGGTACCCCTACGAGCAGTACTTC. Protein: CASSLGAGGYPYEQYF.

The CDR3 DNA reads TGTGCCAGCAGTATCAACAGGGTTGGGCAGCCCCAGCATTTT. Translating gives CASSINRVGQPQHF. The J gene is TRBJ1-5, the V gene TRBV2, with D maybe TRBD1 (6 bases). Germline V CDR1 and CDR2: SNHLY, FYNNEI. This CDR3 contains 14 residues. Trimming shortened V by 5 bases and J by 7 bases, and 15 bases separated the two germline ends. Full variable domain (outside the CDR3, taken from reference TRBV2 and TRBJ1-5): EPEVTQTPSHQVTQMGQEVILRCVPISNHLYFYWYRQILGQKVEFLVSFYNNEISEKSEIFDDQFSVERPDGSNFTLKIRSTKLEDSAMYFCASSINRVGQPQHFGDGTRLSIL.

This sequence joins TRBV28 and TRBJ1-5, with 9 nucleotides matching TRBD1. Germline assignment: CDR1 MDHEN and CDR2 SYDVKM. The CDR3 is 15 residues long. V was pared by 6 bases and J by 4 bases, with 7 bases of the junction left unmatched. CDR3 in amino acids: CASRPGTGKNQPQHF. The DNA of the CDR3 is TGTGCCAGCAGACCCGGGACAGGGAAGAATCAGCCCCAGCATTTT.

The chain has TRBV5-1 and TRBJ2-1; possibly TRBD2 for D (5 bases). The germline V gene encodes CDR1 SGHRS and CDR2 YFSETQ. With 2 bases removed from V and 4 bases from J, the gap between germline ends came to 13 bases. This CDR3 is 15 amino acids long. CDR3 sequence (DNA): TGCGCCAGCAGCTTCCCAGGACTGGGTTACAATGAGCAGTTCTTC. Translated, it gives CASSFPGLGYNEQFF.

The rearrangement joins TRBV3-1 (or the pseudogene TRBV3-2) to TRBJ1-2; TRBD1 matches 7 bases. V was clipped by 1 base and J by 8 bases; unmatched bases: 4. CDR1 and CDR2 (germline): LGHDT, YNNKEL (reference sequence). The CDR3 sequence is 13 residues long. CDR3 loop: CASSQGQGEGYTF. CDR3 nucleotide sequence: TGTGCCAGCAGCCAAGGACAGGGTGAAGGCTACACCTTC.